The following is a TCR beta chain sequence with its context. Its antigen is undetermined. At one of its ends the junction is not consistent with the germline gene, which may arise from a read error. This CDR3 is 15 amino acids long. Germline values: CDR1 SGHNT, CDR2 YENEEA. A constant-region primer served to make TCR beta cDNA from about 500 ng total RNA. Libraries of TCR beta came from three nested multiplex PCR rounds with slightly modified ARM-PCR. The first two PCR rounds used TRBV1-TRBV30 primers with a Cbeta primer, nine to ten cycles each. TCRdb reprocessed the multiplex PCR reads via MiXCR and lists one record per CDR3 protein. The sample has 20,000 to 25,000 distinct CDR3 sequences, roughly 85% seen once. The record originates from a study of tumor-infiltrating lymphocytes in primary liver carcinoma. Broader study findings: Detection in all five tumor regions applied to only about 7.5-24% of top clones. Pairs comparing tumor with adjacent tissue or blood overlapped less than pairs drawn from tumor regions.

Co-extraction of both nucleic acids (RNA and DNA) used roughly 18-34 mg of unsorted bulk tissue. The chain combines TRBV11-3 with TRBJ2-2; possibly TRBD2 for D (8 bases). This receptor was identified in a woman in her twenties or thirties with primary liver carcinoma and hepatitis B virus infection. Sequenced: liver tumor tissue from sampling region 1. Subset specified: tumor region T1, superior pole. The CDR3 coding sequence is TGTGCCAGCAACGGTCGGGAGGGGGCCCCCGGGGATCTGTTTTTC. It encodes CASNGREGAPGDLFF.